The 2 T cell receptor beta chains below come from one sample, sequenced in a study of beta chain features in type 1 diabetes. What was sequenced were expressed TCRB transcripts, since all of the isolated RNA had been reverse transcribed. TCRdb's table, derived via immunoSEQ multiplex PCR, lists solely in-frame clones and lacks some. The sample has hundreds of thousands of clones; 6.5% to 10% are singletons. Sequencing used central memory CD4+ T cells from blood. The receptors stem from a woman aged 18-30 years in good health.

This clone was seen only a few times. This chain joins TRBV4-2 and TRBJ2-6; 9 bases align to TRBD1. With 8 bases clipped from V and 6 bases from J, the junction kept 17 bases outside the gene matches. CDR1 is LGHNA and CDR2 is YNFKEQ in the germline V gene. CDR3 length equals 18 residues. The CDR3 DNA sequence: TGTGCCAGCGCCCGGGGTACAGGGGGCGATTCGGTGGCCAACGTCCTGACTTTC. Translated: CASARGTGGDSVANVLTF.

This clone was picked up many times. The V and J genes are TRBV28 and TRBJ2-3, with TRBD2 as a possible D gene (6 bases). The germline CDR1 and CDR2 sequences are MDHEN and SYDVKM. The length of the CDR3 is 13 residues. Between the trimmed V and J ends, which lost 9 bases and 0 bases, there was a span of 10 bases. For the CDR3, the DNA is TGTGCCAGTAAAAGCGGGAGCACAGATACGCAGTATTTT. This encodes CASKSGSTDTQYF.